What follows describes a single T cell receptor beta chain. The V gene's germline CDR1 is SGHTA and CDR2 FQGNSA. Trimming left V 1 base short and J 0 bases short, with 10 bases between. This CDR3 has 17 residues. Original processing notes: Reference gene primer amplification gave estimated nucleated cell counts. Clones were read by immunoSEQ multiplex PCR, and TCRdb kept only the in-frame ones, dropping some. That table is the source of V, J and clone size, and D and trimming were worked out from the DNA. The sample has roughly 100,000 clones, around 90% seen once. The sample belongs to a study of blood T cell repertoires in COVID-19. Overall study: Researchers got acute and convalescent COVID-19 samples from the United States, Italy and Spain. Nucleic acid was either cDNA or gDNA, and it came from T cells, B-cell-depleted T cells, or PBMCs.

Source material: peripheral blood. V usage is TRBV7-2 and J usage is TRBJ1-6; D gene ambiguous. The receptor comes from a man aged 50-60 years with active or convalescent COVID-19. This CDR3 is CASSLGAVSSYNSPLHF. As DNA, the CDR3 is TGTGCCAGCAGCTTAGGCGCGGTGAGCTCCTATAATTCACCCCTCCACTTT.